This TCR beta chain is drawn from a study of T-cell reconstitution after alpha-beta-depleted transplantation in children. In germline, CDR1 is SGHTA, CDR2 FQGNSA. CDR3 length: 8 amino acids. General study findings and limits: Newly made T cells mostly supplied T-cell counts and diversity one year after transplant. There were reportedly several hundred expanded graft clones from which alpha-beta T cells came about two months after transplant. After transplant, high TCRbeta diversity at day 60 in some patients arose from surviving recipient T cells and thymic progenitors.

Preparation of the TCRbeta library was carried out with unique molecular identifiers. MiXCR was run by TCRdb on the PCR reads, yielding one entry per CDR3 protein. The sample consists of 400,000 to 450,000 distinct CDR3 sequences, roughly 43% of them appearing once. This clonotype appeared many times. What it recognizes is unknown. Compared with germline, one end of the junction differs, possibly owing to a read error. Here the sequenced sample was PBMCs, taken before TCRalphabeta/CD19-depleted stem cell transplant. The TCR sequence derives from a girl aged 2 to 9 with aplastic anemia, due to receive a stem cell transplant. This rearrangement joins TRBV7-2 to TRBJ2-5; no clear D. CDR3 sequence reads: CNQETQYF. The CDR3 DNA is TGCAACCAAGAGACCCAGTACTTC. The entire variable domain, with the rest obtained from reference TRBV7-2 and TRBJ2-5, is as follows: GAGVSQSPSNKVTEKGKDVELRCDPISGHTALYWYRQSLGQGLEFLIYFQGNSAPDKSGLPSDRFSAERTGGSVSTLTIQRTQQEDSAVYLCNQETQYFGPGTRLLVL.